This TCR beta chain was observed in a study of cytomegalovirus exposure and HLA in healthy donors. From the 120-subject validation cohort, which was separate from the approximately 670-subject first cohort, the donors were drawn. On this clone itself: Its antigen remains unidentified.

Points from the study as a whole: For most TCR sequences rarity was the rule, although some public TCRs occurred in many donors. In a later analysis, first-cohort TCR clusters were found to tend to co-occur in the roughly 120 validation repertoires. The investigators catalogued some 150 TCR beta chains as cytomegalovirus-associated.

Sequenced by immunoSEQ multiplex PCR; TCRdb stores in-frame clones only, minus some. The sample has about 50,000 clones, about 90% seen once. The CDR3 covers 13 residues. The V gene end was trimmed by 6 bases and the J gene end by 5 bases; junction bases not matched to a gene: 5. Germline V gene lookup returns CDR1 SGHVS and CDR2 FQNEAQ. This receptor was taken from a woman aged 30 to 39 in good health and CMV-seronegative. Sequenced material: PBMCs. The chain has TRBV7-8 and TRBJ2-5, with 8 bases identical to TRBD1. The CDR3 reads CASSSYRGETQYF. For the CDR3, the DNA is TGTGCCAGCAGTTCCTACAGGGGGGAGACCCAGTACTTC.